Sequencing of this TCR beta chain was carried out in a study of identical twins' blood T cells. At the level of the study: Around 50 million reads covered roughly six alpha-chain and roughly six beta-chain libraries.

In the original workflow: Each donor had about 90,000 to nearly 550,000 clonotypes. TCRdb ran MiXCR on the 5' RACE reads and lists one entry per CDR3 protein. The V and J calls and clone size come from TCRdb's table, not from the authors' own analysis. Of about 370,000 distinct CDR3 sequences in the sample, around 30% were seen once. The sample holds one count of this clonotype. Sequenced: PBMCs. This receptor was obtained from a woman aged 18 to 55 in good health.

CDR3 in amino acids: CSAGGRLADTQYF. CDR3 DNA sequence: TGCAGTGCTGGAGGGCGCTTGGCGGATACGCAGTATTTT. The chain carries TRBV20-1 and TRBJ2-3; weak D call: TRBD2 (6 bases). V lost 5 bases, J lost 6 bases, and 15 bases lay in between. This CDR3 is built from 13 residues. CDR1 and CDR2 from the germline V gene are DFQATT and SNEGSKA (reference sequence).